These T cell receptor beta chains were read from a single sample in a study of PD-L1 blockade in urothelial cancer. Sequencing used immunoSEQ multiplex PCR; TCRdb keeps in-frame clones, though not all of them. This table has around 80,000 clones, around 93% appearing once. Sequences were derived from PBMCs, sampled around atezolizumab (anti-PD-L1) treatment. The receptors were gathered from a woman over 75 with urothelial cancer. The CDR3 runs from the conserved cysteine through the conserved F or W. Fields, in order: V gene, CDR3 length, CDR3 protein.

V gene: TRBV7-9
CDR3 length: 15
CDR3 protein: CASSSEGRPNEKLFF

V gene: TRBV10-3
CDR3 length: 15
CDR3 protein: CAISSLGGSTDTQYF

V gene: TRBV28
CDR3 length: 17
CDR3 protein: CASSLRTGGDSNQPQHF

V gene: TRBV11-3
CDR3 length: 14
CDR3 protein: CASSLDRLYNEQFF

V gene: TRBV28
CDR3 length: 15
CDR3 protein: CASSSLTRYQETQYF

V gene: TRBV2
CDR3 length: 15
CDR3 protein: CASSEAGGANEKLFF

V gene: TRBV28
CDR3 length: 15
CDR3 protein: CASTTGGGRNQPQHF

V gene: TRBV6-4
CDR3 length: 17
CDR3 protein: CASSDSTGGGGNQPQHF

V gene: TRBV30
CDR3 length: 16
CDR3 protein: CAWSDVLAGFSYEQYF

V gene: TRBV13
CDR3 length: 14
CDR3 protein: CASRQEGRTGKLFF

V gene: TRBV6-1
CDR3 length: 15
CDR3 protein: CASSVAGGAQETQYF

V gene: TRBV28
CDR3 length: 15
CDR3 protein: CASSVAGAGSDEQYF

V gene: TRBV5-1
CDR3 length: 15
CDR3 protein: CASSRLAGDYYEQYF

V gene: TRBV19
CDR3 length: 16
CDR3 protein: CASSIDPAGKNTEAFF

V gene: TRBV28
CDR3 length: 16
CDR3 protein: CASSLHQGNGNQPQHF

V gene: TRBV6-4
CDR3 length: 13
CDR3 protein: CASSENEGDTQYF

V gene: TRBV19
CDR3 length: 14
CDR3 protein: CASTAGGVTYGYTF

V gene: TRBV5-1
CDR3 length: 16
CDR3 protein: CASSLVGGSTYNEQFF

V gene: TRBV5-1
CDR3 length: 15
CDR3 protein: CASTRQGVSGNTIYF

V gene: TRBV27
CDR3 length: 18
CDR3 protein: CASSLSVGAGGEDQPQHF

V gene: TRBV5-4
CDR3 length: 15
CDR3 protein: CASTFRGLGPDTQYF

V gene: TRBV28
CDR3 length: 15
CDR3 protein: CASSLVGQLSYEQYF